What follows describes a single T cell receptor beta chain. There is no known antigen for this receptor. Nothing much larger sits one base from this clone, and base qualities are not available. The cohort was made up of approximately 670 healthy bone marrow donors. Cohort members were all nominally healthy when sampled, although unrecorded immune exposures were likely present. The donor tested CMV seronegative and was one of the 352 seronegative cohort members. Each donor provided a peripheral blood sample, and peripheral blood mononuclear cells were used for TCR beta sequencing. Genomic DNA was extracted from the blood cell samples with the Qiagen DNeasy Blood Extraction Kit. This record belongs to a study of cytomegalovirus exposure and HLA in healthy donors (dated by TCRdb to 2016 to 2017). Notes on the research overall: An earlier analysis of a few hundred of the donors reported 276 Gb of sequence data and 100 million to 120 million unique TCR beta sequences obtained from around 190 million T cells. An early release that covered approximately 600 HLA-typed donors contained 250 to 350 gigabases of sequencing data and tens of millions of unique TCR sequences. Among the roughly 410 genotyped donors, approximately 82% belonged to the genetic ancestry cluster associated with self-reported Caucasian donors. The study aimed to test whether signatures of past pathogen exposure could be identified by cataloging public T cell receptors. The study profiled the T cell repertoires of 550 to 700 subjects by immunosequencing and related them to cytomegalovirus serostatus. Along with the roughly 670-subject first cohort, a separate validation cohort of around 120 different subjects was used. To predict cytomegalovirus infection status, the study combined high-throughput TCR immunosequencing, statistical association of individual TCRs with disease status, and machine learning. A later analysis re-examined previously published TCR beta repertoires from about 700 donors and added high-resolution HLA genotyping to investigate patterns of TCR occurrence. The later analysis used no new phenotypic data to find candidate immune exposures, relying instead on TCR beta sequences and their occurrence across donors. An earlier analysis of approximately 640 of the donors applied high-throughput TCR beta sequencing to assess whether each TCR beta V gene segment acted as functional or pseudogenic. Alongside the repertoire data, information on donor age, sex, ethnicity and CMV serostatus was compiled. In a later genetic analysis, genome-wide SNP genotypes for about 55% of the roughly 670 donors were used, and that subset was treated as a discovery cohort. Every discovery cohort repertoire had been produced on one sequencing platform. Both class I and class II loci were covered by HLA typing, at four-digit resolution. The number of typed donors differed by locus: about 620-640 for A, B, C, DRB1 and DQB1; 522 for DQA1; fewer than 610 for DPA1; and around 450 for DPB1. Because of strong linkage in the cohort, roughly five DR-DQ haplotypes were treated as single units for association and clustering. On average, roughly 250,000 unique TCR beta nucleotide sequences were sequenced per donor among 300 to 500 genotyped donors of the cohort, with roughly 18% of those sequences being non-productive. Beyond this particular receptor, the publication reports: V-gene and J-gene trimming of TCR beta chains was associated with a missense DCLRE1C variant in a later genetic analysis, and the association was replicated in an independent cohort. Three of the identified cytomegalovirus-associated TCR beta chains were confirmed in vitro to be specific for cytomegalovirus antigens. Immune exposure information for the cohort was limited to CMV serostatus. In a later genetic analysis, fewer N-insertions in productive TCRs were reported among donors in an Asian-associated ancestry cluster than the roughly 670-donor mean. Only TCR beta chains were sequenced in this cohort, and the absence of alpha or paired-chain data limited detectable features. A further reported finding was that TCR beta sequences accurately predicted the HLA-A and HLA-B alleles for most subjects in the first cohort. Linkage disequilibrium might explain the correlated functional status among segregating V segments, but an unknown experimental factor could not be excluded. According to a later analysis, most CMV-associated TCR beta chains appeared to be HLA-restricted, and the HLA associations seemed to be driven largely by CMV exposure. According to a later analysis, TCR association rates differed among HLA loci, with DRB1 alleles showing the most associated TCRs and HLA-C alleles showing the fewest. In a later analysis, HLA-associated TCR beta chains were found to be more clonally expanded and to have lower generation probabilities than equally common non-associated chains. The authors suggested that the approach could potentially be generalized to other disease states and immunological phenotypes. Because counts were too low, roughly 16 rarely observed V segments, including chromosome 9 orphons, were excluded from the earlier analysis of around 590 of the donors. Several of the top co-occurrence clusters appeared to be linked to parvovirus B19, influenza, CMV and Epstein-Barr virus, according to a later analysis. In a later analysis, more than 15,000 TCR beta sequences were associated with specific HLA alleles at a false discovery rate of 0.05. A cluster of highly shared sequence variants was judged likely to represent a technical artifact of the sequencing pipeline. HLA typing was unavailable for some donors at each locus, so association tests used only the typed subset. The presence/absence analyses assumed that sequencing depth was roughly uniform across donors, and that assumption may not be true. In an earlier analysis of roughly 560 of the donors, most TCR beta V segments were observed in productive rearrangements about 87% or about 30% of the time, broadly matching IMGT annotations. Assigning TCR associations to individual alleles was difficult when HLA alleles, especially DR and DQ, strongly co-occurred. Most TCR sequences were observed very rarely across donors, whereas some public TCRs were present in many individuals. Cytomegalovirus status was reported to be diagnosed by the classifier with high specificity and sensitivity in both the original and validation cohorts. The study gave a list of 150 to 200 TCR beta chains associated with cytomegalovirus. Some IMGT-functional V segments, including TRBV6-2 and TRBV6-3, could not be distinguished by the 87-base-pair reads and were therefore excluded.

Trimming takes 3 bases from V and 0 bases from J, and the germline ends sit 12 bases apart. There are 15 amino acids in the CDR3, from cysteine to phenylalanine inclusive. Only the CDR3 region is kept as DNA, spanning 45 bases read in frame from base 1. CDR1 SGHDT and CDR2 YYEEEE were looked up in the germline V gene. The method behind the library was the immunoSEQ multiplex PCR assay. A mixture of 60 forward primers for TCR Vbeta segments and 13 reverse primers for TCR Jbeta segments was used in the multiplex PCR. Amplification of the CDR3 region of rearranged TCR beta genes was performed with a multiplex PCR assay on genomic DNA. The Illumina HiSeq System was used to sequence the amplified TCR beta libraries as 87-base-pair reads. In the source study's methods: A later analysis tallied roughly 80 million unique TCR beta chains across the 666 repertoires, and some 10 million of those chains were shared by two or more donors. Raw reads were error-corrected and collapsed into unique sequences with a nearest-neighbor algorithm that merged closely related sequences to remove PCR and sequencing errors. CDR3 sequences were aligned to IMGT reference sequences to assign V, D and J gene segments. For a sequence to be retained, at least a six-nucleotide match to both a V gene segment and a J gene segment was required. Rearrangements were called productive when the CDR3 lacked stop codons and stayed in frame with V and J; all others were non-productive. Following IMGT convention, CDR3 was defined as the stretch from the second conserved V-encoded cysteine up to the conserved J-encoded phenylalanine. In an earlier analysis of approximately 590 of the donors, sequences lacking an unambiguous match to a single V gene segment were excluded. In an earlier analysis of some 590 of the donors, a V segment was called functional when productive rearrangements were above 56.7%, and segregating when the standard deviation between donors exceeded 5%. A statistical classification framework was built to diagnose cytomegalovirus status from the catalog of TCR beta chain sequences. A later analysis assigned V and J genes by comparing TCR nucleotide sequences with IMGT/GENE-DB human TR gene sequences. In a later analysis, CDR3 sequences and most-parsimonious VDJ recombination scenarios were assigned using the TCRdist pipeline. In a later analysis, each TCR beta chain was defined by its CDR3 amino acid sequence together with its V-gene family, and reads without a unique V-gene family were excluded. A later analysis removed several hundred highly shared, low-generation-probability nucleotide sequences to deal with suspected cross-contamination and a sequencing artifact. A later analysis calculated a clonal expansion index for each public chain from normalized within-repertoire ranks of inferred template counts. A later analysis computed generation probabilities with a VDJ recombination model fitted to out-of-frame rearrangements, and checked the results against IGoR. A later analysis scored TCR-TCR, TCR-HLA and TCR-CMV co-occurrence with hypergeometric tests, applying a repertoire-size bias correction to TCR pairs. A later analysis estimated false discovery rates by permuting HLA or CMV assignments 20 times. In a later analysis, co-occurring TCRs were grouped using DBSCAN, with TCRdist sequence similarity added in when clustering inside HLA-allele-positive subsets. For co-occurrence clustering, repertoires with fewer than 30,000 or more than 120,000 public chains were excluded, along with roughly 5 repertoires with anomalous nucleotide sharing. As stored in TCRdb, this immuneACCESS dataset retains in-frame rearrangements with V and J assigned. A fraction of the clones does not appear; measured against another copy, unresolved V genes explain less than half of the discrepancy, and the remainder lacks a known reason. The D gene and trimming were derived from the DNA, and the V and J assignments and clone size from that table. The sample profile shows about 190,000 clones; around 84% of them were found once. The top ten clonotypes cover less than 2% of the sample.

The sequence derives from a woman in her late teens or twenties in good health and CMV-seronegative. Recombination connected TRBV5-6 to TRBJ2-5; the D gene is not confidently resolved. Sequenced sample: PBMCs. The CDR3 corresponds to CASSSRRWYQETQYF. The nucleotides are TGTGCCAGCAGCTCACGGCGGTGGTACCAAGAGACCCAGTACTTC.